The 31 T cell receptor beta chains presented below share a single source sample, sequenced in a study of cytomegalovirus exposure and HLA in healthy donors. The data were produced by immunoSEQ multiplex PCR, yet TCRdb's version contains in-frame clones alone and is incomplete. In the table there are about 120,000 clones, under 90% of which are singletons. The source material was PBMCs. The source is a woman in her 30s in good health and CMV-seronegative.

The CDR3 reads CATSRDNPRDSNQPQHF. The CDR3 DNA follows: TGTGCCACCAGCAGAGATAACCCCCGGGATAGCAATCAGCCCCAGCATTTT. This chain connects TRBV15 to TRBJ1-5; D unclear. The ends were cut back, 0 bases at V and 0 bases at J, with 12 bases in the middle. The CDR3 covers 17 residues. Germline V CDR1 and CDR2: LNHNV, YYDKDF (reference sequence).

V and J are TRBV7-2 and TRBJ1-3, with D unclear. Germline-derived CDR1 and CDR2 are SGHTA and FQGNSA. The V end was cut by 6 bases, the J end by 4 bases, with 10 bases between. There are 13 residues in the CDR3. The CDR3 spells CASRRTGGNTIYF. CDR3 coding DNA: TGTGCCAGCAGGCGGACGGGAGGAAACACCATATATTTT.

The rearrangement links TRBV5-6 to TRBJ2-3; the match to TRBD2 covers 9 bases. The CDR3 totals 17 residues. The germline CDR1 and CDR2 sequences are SGHDT and YYEEEE. The V segment lost 1 base and the J segment 0 bases; nucleotides outside the gene matches: 6. CDR3 loop: CASSLRTSGSSTDTQYF. CDR3 nucleotides: TGTGCCAGCAGCTTGAGAACTAGCGGGTCCAGCACAGATACGCAGTATTTT.

The gene calls are TRBV6-5 and TRBJ1-1; D is uncertain. Germline loops: CDR1 MNHEY, CDR2 SVGAGI. Trimming stripped 6 bases from V and 0 bases from J, with 5 bases between. CDR3 size: 12 residues. Here the CDR3 DNA reads TGTGCCAGCAGGACTCTGAACACTGAAGCTTTCTTT. Translated, it gives CASRTLNTEAFF.

The chain links TRBV10-3 to TRBJ2-7; D uncertain. The V end was cut by 0 bases, the J end by 5 bases, with 8 bases between. CDR3 length equals 13 residues. From germline, CDR1 is ENHRY and CDR2 SYGVKD. The CDR3 coding sequence is TGTGCCATCAGTGAGTCTGCGGCTGACGAGCAGTACTTC. It specifies CAISESAADEQYF.

The CDR3, as DNA: TGTGCCAGCAGTGACCCCGGGACAAGTTACGAGCAGTACTTC. It specifies CASSDPGTSYEQYF. The chain joins TRBV25-1 to TRBJ2-7; TRBD1 might be the D (6 bases). The CDR3 spans 14 residues. CDR1 is MGHDK and CDR2 is SYGVNS in the germline V gene. Trimming cost V 3 bases and J 4 bases, with 13 bases left between them.

This clone was picked up a small number of times. The V and J genes are TRBV2 and TRBJ2-7; TRBD1 might be the D (6 bases). The germline gives CDR1 SNHLY, CDR2 FYNNEI. V gave up 1 base and J gave up 12 bases, with 22 bases separating them. This CDR3 region has 15 residues. The CDR3: CASSEGGRGLAVGYF. The DNA for the CDR3 is TGTGCCAGCAGTGAAGGGGGCAGGGGCTTGGCCGTGGGGTACTTC.

The J gene is TRBJ2-5, the V gene TRBV6-5, with TRBD1 matching over 8 bases. The ends lost 5 bases at V and 1 base at J; junction bases unmatched: 3. The CDR3 is 14 amino acids. The germline V gene encodes CDR1 MNHEY and CDR2 SVGAGI. The CDR3 loop is CASSRTGPQETQYF. DNA of the CDR3: TGTGCCAGCAGTAGGACAGGGCCCCAAGAGACCCAGTACTTC.

The V gene is TRBV9, the J gene TRBJ2-3; TRBD1 agrees at 7 bases. The trim removed 4 bases at V and 6 bases at J, leaving 23 bases unmatched. The germline V gene encodes CDR1 SGDLS and CDR2 YYNGEE. CDR3 length: 19 amino acids. For the CDR3, the DNA is TGTGCCAGCAGCCAAGGGGCTTTTCCAGGGGGATTAGTTTGGGATACGCAGTATTTT. This sequence encodes CASSQGAFPGGLVWDTQYF.

This chain uses TRBV30 with TRBJ1-1; TRBD1 is a possible D gene (6 bases). With 4 bases removed from V and 1 base from J, the gap between germline ends came to 10 bases. Per the germline V gene, CDR1 is GTSNPN and CDR2 is SVGIG (reference sequence). This CDR3 comprises 13 residues. The CDR3 loop is CAWNRGQNTEAFF. The CDR3 DNA sequence: TGTGCCTGGAATCGGGGACAGAACACTGAAGCTTTCTTT.

The J gene is TRBJ2-7, the V gene TRBV13, with TRBD2 identical over 7 bases. The V segment lost 2 bases and the J segment 2 bases; nucleotides outside the gene matches: 6. CDR1 is PRHDT and CDR2 is FYEKMQ in the germline V gene (reference sequence). The CDR3 runs 15 residues. CDR3 DNA: TGTGCCAGCAGCTTAAGCGGGGTAGGAGCCTACGAGCAGTACTTC. It codes for CASSLSGVGAYEQYF.

The rearrangement links TRBV29-1 to TRBJ2-1; tentative D call: TRBD2 (6 bases). CDR1 is SQVTM and CDR2 is ANQGSEA in the germline V gene. The V end was cut by 6 bases, the J end by 8 bases, with 17 bases between. The CDR3 length is 13 residues. The CDR3 DNA follows: TGCAGCGTCTTCGGGGAGGCCCACTATGAGCAGTTCTTC. Protein sequence: CSVFGEAHYEQFF.

This clone was seen only a few times. This sequence joins TRBV9 and TRBJ2-1, with TRBD1 matching 9 bases. The CDR3 has 15 amino acids. V lost 4 bases, J lost 4 bases, and 6 bases stayed unmatched. Germline V gives CDR1 SGDLS, CDR2 YYNGEE. The CDR3 is CASSPRTGVYNEQFF. The CDR3 DNA follows: TGTGCCAGCAGCCCCCGGACAGGGGTATACAATGAGCAGTTCTTC.

The chain recombines TRBV6-1 with TRBJ1-5, with 8 bases aligning to TRBD1. The CDR3 is 16 amino acids. Trimming removed 2 bases from V and 7 bases from J; junction bases left unmatched: 10. CDR1 and CDR2 from the germline V gene are MNHNS and SASEGT. CDR3 in amino acids: CASSERPGQGGQPQHF. CDR3 sequence (DNA): TGTGCCAGCAGTGAAAGGCCAGGACAGGGTGGACAGCCCCAGCATTTT.

The chain recombines TRBV6-1 with TRBJ1-2, with D hard to call. CDR1 MNHNS and CDR2 SASEGT come from the germline V gene. Trimming cost V 3 bases and J 8 bases, with 13 bases left between them. CDR3 length: 13 residues. CDR3 region: CASSDERVGGYTF. The CDR3 DNA follows: TGTGCCAGCAGTGACGAGAGGGTGGGCGGCTACACCTTC.

This clone was detected once. The rearrangement joins TRBV6-6 to TRBJ1-2; D might be TRBD1 (6 bases). The germline V gene has CDR1 MNHNY and CDR2 SVGAGI (reference sequence). This CDR3 is built from 14 residues. V was cut by 10 bases and J by 5 bases, with 20 bases left in between. In DNA, the CDR3 is TGTGCCACCAATGCTTTACAGGGACGGTATGGCTACACCTTC. This gives the protein CATNALQGRYGYTF.

This clone has just a few counts. The V gene is TRBV19, the J gene TRBJ1-5; D not certain. CDR1 is LNHDA, CDR2 SQIVND, per germline (reference sequence). The CDR3 is 16 amino acids. The germline V and J ends were trimmed by 5 bases and 1 base, with 15 bases remaining between them. CDR3 sequence reads: CASSSRVARSNQPQHF. CDR3 DNA: TGTGCCAGTAGTTCCCGGGTAGCGAGAAGCAATCAGCCCCAGCATTTT.

This clone was found once. The chain links TRBV15 to TRBJ1-4, with a tentative D call TRBD1 (5 bases). CDR3 length: 15 residues. The V gene lost 4 bases and the J gene lost 7 bases, with 16 bases spanning the gap. Looked up from germline, CDR1 is LNHNV and CDR2 is YYDKDF (reference sequence). The CDR3 reads CATSKPTARGEKLFF. The CDR3 region has the DNA TGTGCCACCAGCAAGCCGACAGCGAGAGGTGAAAAACTGTTTTTT.

J is TRBJ2-3 and V is TRBV2; tentative D call: TRBD1 (6 bases). The germline V and J ends were trimmed by 7 bases and 0 bases, with 14 bases remaining between them. The CDR3 totals 15 residues. Germline lookup yields CDR1 SNHLY and CDR2 FYNNEI. The DNA of the CDR3 is TGTGCCAGCACTACAGGACAGCCTAGCACAGATACGCAGTATTTT. It specifies CASTTGQPSTDTQYF.

This chain connects TRBV12-5 to TRBJ1-5; 7 bases align to TRBD1. The V gene's germline CDR1 is LGHNT and CDR2 FRNRAP. J lost 3 bases, V lost 0 bases, and 8 bases had no gene match. This CDR3 has 17 residues. CDR3 sequence: CASGLVRGTAYNQPQHF. CDR3 DNA sequence: TGTGCTAGTGGTTTGGTACGGGGGACAGCCTACAATCAGCCCCAGCATTTT. The full variable domain, in which reference TRBV12-5 and TRBJ1-5 provide the parts outside the CDR3, is DARVTQTPRHKVTEMGQEVTMRCQPILGHNTVFWYRQTMMQGLELLAYFRNRAPLDDSGMPKDRFSAEMPDATLATLKIQPSEPRDSAVYFCASGLVRGTAYNQPQHFGDGTRLSIL.

The chain employs TRBV7-9 and TRBJ1-4, with D perhaps TRBD1 (5 bases). The germline V gene encodes CDR1 SEHNR and CDR2 FQNEAQ (reference sequence). This CDR3 comprises 13 residues. The V and J ends lost 7 bases and 10 bases respectively, with 16 bases between them. CDR3 region: CASTLAPGGKLFF. The CDR3 DNA reads as TGTGCCAGCACCCTCGCCCCGGGGGGAAAACTGTTTTTT.

The rearrangement links TRBV11-3 to TRBJ1-1, with a weak D call TRBD1 (5 bases). This CDR3 comprises 15 residues. Between the trimmed V and J ends, which lost 1 base and 0 bases, there was a span of 9 bases. Looked up from germline, CDR1 is SGHNT and CDR2 is YENEEA. Here the CDR3 reads CASSLGGVVNTEAFF. The CDR3 DNA follows: TGTGCCAGCAGCTTAGGGGGGGTGGTGAACACTGAAGCTTTCTTT.

This chain joins TRBV4-1 and TRBJ1-1, with D uncertain. The CDR3 runs to 14 residues. CDR1 MGHRA and CDR2 YSYEKL come from the germline V gene. Trimming shortened V by 0 bases and J by 4 bases, and 9 bases separated the two germline ends. The chain's CDR3 is CASSQEYVVTEAFF. For the CDR3, the DNA is TGCGCCAGCAGCCAAGAGTATGTAGTCACTGAAGCTTTCTTT.

V and J are TRBV11-3 and TRBJ1-6, with 7 positions matching TRBD1. Per germline, CDR1 SGHNT and CDR2 YENEEA. The length of the CDR3 is 16 residues. The V and J ends lost 4 bases and 5 bases, in that order; junction bases with no gene match: 8. The CDR3 DNA sequence: TGTGCCAGCAGCTGGTACAGGGGAAACAATAATTCACCCCTCCACTTT. It is translated as CASSWYRGNNNSPLHF.

The chain recombines TRBV16 with TRBJ2-1, with D possibly TRBD1 on 6 matching bases. Germline V CDR1 and CDR2: KGHSY, FQNENV. V was trimmed by 4 bases and J by 2 bases, leaving 12 bases between them. The CDR3 is 15 amino acids. The CDR3 DNA follows: TGTGCCAGCAGCCCCCAGAAGGGGGCCTACAATGAGCAGTTCTTC. Encoded protein: CASSPQKGAYNEQFF.

The chain recombines TRBV11-3 with TRBJ2-3; D is unclear. The CDR3 is 16 amino acids. V lost 0 bases and J 2 bases, leaving 12 bases between the germline ends. Germline lookup yields CDR1 SGHNT and CDR2 YENEEA. The CDR3 DNA reads TGTGCCAGCAGCTTAGAAGGCCAGACATCCACAGATACGCAGTATTTT. Translation: CASSLEGQTSTDTQYF.

The J gene is TRBJ1-5, the V gene TRBV6-1; D is perhaps TRBD1 (5 bases). V lost 4 bases and J lost 0, with 16 bases in between. This CDR3 spans 17 amino acids. In germline, CDR1 is MNHNS, CDR2 SASEGT. The CDR3 DNA reads TGTGCCAGCAGTGGCTCGCCGGGACTTAATAGCAATCAGCCCCAGCATTTT. This translates into CASSGSPGLNSNQPQHF.

This chain links TRBV5-1 with TRBJ2-2, with a weak D call TRBD1 (5 bases). Germline loops: CDR1 SGHRS, CDR2 YFSETQ. Trimming removed 3 bases at V and 0 bases at J, with 9 bases between. The CDR3 consists of 15 residues. CDR3 in amino acids: CASSYQGPNTGELFF. CDR3 nucleotides: TGCGCCAGCAGCTACCAGGGCCCGAACACCGGGGAGCTGTTTTTT. The whole variable domain, remainder taken from reference TRBV5-1 and TRBJ2-2, is KAGVTQTPRYLIKTRGQQVTLSCSPISGHRSVSWYQQTPGQGLQFLFEYFSETQRNKGNFPGRFSGRQFSNSRSEMNVSTLELGDSALYLCASSYQGPNTGELFFGEGSRLTVL.

This chain joins TRBV5-1 and TRBJ2-5; 15 bases are a match to TRBD2. Germline assignment: CDR1 SGHRS and CDR2 YFSETQ. Trimming took 6 bases from V and 2 from J; bases not matched to a gene: 8. The CDR3 spans 17 residues. The CDR3 region has the DNA TGCGCCAGCACCCTGGGACTAGCGGGGGGACTTCAAGAGACCCAGTACTTC. This gives the protein CASTLGLAGGLQETQYF.

This chain connects TRBV7-2 to TRBJ2-5; 7 bases are shared with TRBD2. The J segment lost 5 bases and the V segment lost 8 bases, leaving 11 bases of the junction unmatched. This CDR3 is 14 amino acids long. Germline V lookup: CDR1 SGHTA, CDR2 FQGNSA. The CDR3 is CASRSGGRQETQYF. The CDR3 region has the DNA TGTGCCAGCCGCTCGGGGGGTCGGCAGGAGACCCAGTACTTC.

The rearrangement uses TRBV6-5 and TRBJ1-3, with D possibly matching TRBD1 (5 bases). Germline-derived CDR1 and CDR2 are MNHEY and SVGAGI. Trimming removed 7 bases from V and 3 bases from J, with 13 bases in between. The CDR3 length is 14 residues. The CDR3, as DNA: TGTGCCAGCATGCGCGGGGGTCTTGGAAACACCATATATTTT. Residues: CASMRGGLGNTIYF.